This entry lists 6 T cell receptor beta chains sequenced from one sample in a study of blood T cell repertoires in COVID-19. The data were produced by immunoSEQ multiplex PCR, yet TCRdb's version contains in-frame clones alone and is incomplete. The data show around 130,000 clones, with around 85% seen just once and roughly 17% held by the top ten. Sequencing input: peripheral blood. Every receptor here comes from a woman of 80 years or more with acute or convalescent COVID-19.

The gene calls are TRBV5-1 and TRBJ2-2, with a weak D call TRBD2 (6 bases). The germline V gene encodes CDR1 SGHRS and CDR2 YFSETQ. The CDR3 is 14 residues long. Trimming took off 5 bases at V and 4 bases at J, with 12 bases between the two ends. The CDR3 nucleotides are TGCGCCAGCAGGTTCGGGGACTTCACCGGGGAGCTGTTTTTT. It encodes CASRFGDFTGELFF.

V usage is TRBV5-1 and J usage is TRBJ2-1; perhaps TRBD1 as D (5 bases). Germline V gives CDR1 SGHRS, CDR2 YFSETQ. V was trimmed by 2 bases and J by 8 bases, leaving 20 bases between them. The CDR3 spans 16 residues. In nucleotides, the CDR3 is TGCGCCAGCAGCTTAGGAACAGGAACCATGACCTATGAGCAGTTCTTC. Translating gives CASSLGTGTMTYEQFF.

This chain uses TRBV30 with TRBJ2-7; D is perhaps TRBD2 (5 bases). The CDR3 has 11 amino acids. Germline V lookup: CDR1 GTSNPN, CDR2 SVGIG (reference sequence). The germline V and J ends were trimmed by 1 base and 9 bases, with 10 bases remaining between them. The CDR3 reads CAWSGGLRQYF. The CDR3 DNA follows: TGTGCCTGGAGTGGAGGGCTTCGGCAGTACTTC.

V usage is TRBV19 and J usage is TRBJ2-2; 7 bases are shared with TRBD2. CDR1 and CDR2 from the germline V gene are LNHDA and SQIVND (reference sequence). The ends lost 6 bases at V and 6 bases at J; junction bases unmatched: 4. The CDR3 sequence is 13 residues long. The CDR3, as DNA: TGTGCCAGTAGAAGGGGAGGGTCCGGGGAGCTGTTTTTT. Residues: CASRRGGSGELFF.

This clone was seen only a few times. The V call is TRBV6-2 or TRBV6-3, the J call TRBJ2-1; unclear D gene. Germline V gene sequence: CDR1 MNHEY, CDR2 SVGEGT. This CDR3 is 12 amino acids long. Trimming cost V 6 bases and J 9 bases, with 12 bases left between them. The DNA of the CDR3 is TGTGCCAGCAGCTATCCTGAGCTTGAGCAGTTCTTC. This gives the protein CASSYPELEQFF.

The chain couples TRBV5-6 to TRBJ2-3; TRBD2 agrees at 7 bases. This CDR3 contains 16 residues. Looked up from germline, CDR1 is SGHDT and CDR2 is YYEEEE. V lost 4 bases, J lost 4 bases, and 12 bases stayed unmatched. The CDR3 protein is CASSPLGSGPADTQYF. CDR3 nucleotides: TGTGCCAGCAGCCCCCTGGGTAGCGGGCCCGCAGATACGCAGTATTTT.